This T cell receptor (beta chain) is drawn from a study of CD8 T cells in ankylosing spondylitis. Study-level results: What appeared characteristic of ankylosing spondylitis blood was a TCR beta motif of eight or nine highly homologous variants. Clones that were linked to disease were CD8+ and were relatively rare in peripheral blood. Earlier reports found some motif variants in synovial fluid and blood in reactive arthritis. Significantly higher representation of disease-linked clones was reported for matched ankylosing spondylitis synovial fluid.

V lost 2 bases, J lost 4 bases, and 12 bases lay in between. Germline assignment: CDR1 SEHNR and CDR2 FQNEAQ (reference sequence). This CDR3 contains 15 residues. A few counts support this clonotype. The antigen is not known. 5'-RACE, quantitative and with molecular barcodes, yielded the TCR beta libraries. TCRdb passed the 5' RACE reads through MiXCR, listing each CDR3 protein once. This sample yields around 440,000 distinct CDR3 sequences, of which roughly 17% are seen a single time; just over 1% belongs to the top ten. Sequenced input: blood, either unsorted or a sorted T cell fraction (not recorded which). The sequence derives from a male donor with ankylosing spondylitis. V gene TRBV7-9 combines with J gene TRBJ1-3, with TRBD1 as a possible D gene (5 bases). CDR3 residues: CASSLKAGTGNTIYF. CDR3 in DNA: TGTGCCAGCAGCTTAAAGGCTGGGACGGGAAACACCATATATTTT.